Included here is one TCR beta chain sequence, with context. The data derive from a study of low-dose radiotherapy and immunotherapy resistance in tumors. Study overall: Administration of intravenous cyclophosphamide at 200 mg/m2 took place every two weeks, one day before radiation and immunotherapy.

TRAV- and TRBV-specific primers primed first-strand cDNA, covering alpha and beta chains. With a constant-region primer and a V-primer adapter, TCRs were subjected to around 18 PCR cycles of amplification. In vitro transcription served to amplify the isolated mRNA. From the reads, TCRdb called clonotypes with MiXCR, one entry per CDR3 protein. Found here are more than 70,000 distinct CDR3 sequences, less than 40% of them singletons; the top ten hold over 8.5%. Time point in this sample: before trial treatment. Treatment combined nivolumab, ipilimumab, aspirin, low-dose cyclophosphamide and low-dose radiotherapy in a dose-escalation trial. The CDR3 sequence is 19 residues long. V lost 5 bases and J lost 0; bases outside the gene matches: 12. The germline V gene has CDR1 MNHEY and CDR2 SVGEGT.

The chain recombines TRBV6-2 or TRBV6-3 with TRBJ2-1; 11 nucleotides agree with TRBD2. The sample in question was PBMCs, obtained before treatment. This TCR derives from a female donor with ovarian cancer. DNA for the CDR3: TGTGCCAGCAGTGAATATGCTAGCGGGGGGCCAAGCTCCTACAATGAGCAGTTCTTC. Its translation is CASSEYASGGPSSYNEQFF.